This TCR beta chain is from a study of beta chain features in type 1 diabetes. V shed 0 bases, J shed 9 bases, and the junction held 10 bases outside the gene matches. This CDR3 spans 16 amino acids. Germline V gene lookup returns CDR1 SGDLS and CDR2 YYNGEE. This clone was seen a few times. Its antigen is unidentified. Every isolated RNA sample was fully reverse transcribed, so sequencing captured expressed TCRB transcripts. This table comes from immunoSEQ multiplex PCR, and its TCRdb copy is limited to in-frame clones, with some not included. This sample yields roughly 180,000 clones, of which about an eighth are seen a single time; 0.55% to 0.8% belongs to the top ten. Per donor, one heparinised blood draw averaged approximately 110 mL. Study findings and constraints: Short templates might get an advantage during PCR, and this would be equal in patients and controls. A potential influence of HLA type upon TCRB rearrangement remained unresolved herein.

This chain uses TRBV9 with TRBJ2-1, with 9 nucleotides matching TRBD1. The receptor's source is a young woman in good health. Specimen: central memory CD4+ T cells from blood. CDR3 amino acids: CASSVAGQGGSVEQFF. The DNA for the CDR3 is TGTGCCAGCAGCGTAGCGGGACAGGGTGGCTCGGTTGAGCAGTTCTTC. The variable domain in full, with the rest retrieved from reference TRBV9 and TRBJ2-1, is DSGVTQTPKHLITATGQRVTLRCSPRSGDLSVYWYQQSLDQGLQFLIQYYNGEERAKGNILERFSAQQFPDLHSELNLSSLELGDSALYFCASSVAGQGGSVEQFFGPGTRLTVL.